This T cell receptor (beta chain) was observed in a study of cytomegalovirus exposure and HLA in healthy donors. The PCR used 60 Vbeta and 13 Jbeta primers. TCRdb keeps only in-frame clones here, not all; method: immunoSEQ multiplex PCR. This sample has more than 150,000 clones, with more than 75% found just once. This CDR3 is 18 amino acids long. J gave up 0 bases and V 4 bases, and 8 bases lay outside the gene matches. The germline gives CDR1 SGHDT, CDR2 YYEEEE. Points from the study as a whole: As confirmed in vitro, a few CMV-associated chains were specific for CMV antigens. The only immune exposure information that was available was CMV serostatus. It was assumed in the presence/absence analyses that sequencing depth was roughly uniform across donors.

A word on this clone: As yet, its antigen is unknown.

Sequencing input: PBMCs. The V call is TRBV5-6, the J call TRBJ1-6; 9 nucleotides agree with TRBD1. This TCR derives from a girl less than two years old in good health and CMV-seronegative. The CDR3 protein is CASSPGTGSLSYNSPLHF. The CDR3 coding sequence is TGTGCCAGCAGCCCCGGGACAGGGAGCCTCTCCTATAATTCACCCCTCCACTTT.